The next 18 T cell receptor beta chains were all read from a single sample in a study of T cells in Graves' hyperthyroidism and ophthalmopathy. From RNA transcripts, TCR beta CDR3 regions were amplified. The HTBI set primed first-round TCR CDR3 RT-PCR. MiXCR, applied by TCRdb to the multiplex PCR reads, yields one record per CDR3 protein. The data show about 590,000 distinct CDR3 sequences, around 14% seen once. The sequenced sample consisted of blood. The source of these receptors is a woman in her twenties or thirties with Graves' hyperthyroidism.

V usage is TRBV9 and J usage is TRBJ2-1, with 7 bases lining up with TRBD2. The germline CDR1 and CDR2 sequences are SGDLS and YYNGEE. The trim removed 0 bases at V and 5 bases at J, leaving 11 bases unmatched. CDR3 length: 17 residues. The CDR3 bases are TGTGCCAGCAGCGTAGCTACGGACGGGGCGGGAGACAATGAGCAGTTCTTC. Translated: CASSVATDGAGDNEQFF.

This clonotype was counted ten times or more. The V gene is TRBV2, the J gene TRBJ1-5; TRBD1 matches 8 bases. CDR3 length equals 15 residues. Germline V gene lookup returns CDR1 SNHLY and CDR2 FYNNEI. V gave up 2 bases and J gave up 7 bases; unmatched junction bases: 7. The CDR3 nucleotides are TGTGCCAGCAGTGAACAGAGGACAGGGACCCAGCCCCAGCATTTT. Amino acid sequence: CASSEQRTGTQPQHF.

This clonotype was observed a few times. The J gene is TRBJ1-1, the V gene TRBV4-1; TRBD1 agrees at 7 bases. V gave up 5 bases and J gave up 1 base; unmatched junction bases: 4. The CDR3 sequence is 14 residues long. The germline gives CDR1 MGHRA, CDR2 YSYEKL. DNA for the CDR3: TGCGCCAGCAGCAACTACAGGGGGAACACTGAAGCTTTCTTT. Translating it yields CASSNYRGNTEAFF.

This clonotype showed up many times. The chain employs TRBV7-9 and TRBJ2-2, with D possibly matching TRBD2 (5 bases). Germline lookup yields CDR1 SEHNR and CDR2 FQNEAQ (reference sequence). This CDR3 is built from 16 residues. V was clipped by 3 bases and J by 3 bases, with 14 bases between them. As DNA, the CDR3 is TGTGCCAGCAGCTTGAGGGTCGGAGCGGACACCGGGGAGCTGTTTTTT. It encodes CASSLRVGADTGELFF.

This CDR3 is CASSSGRNYGYTF. The CDR3 bases are TGTGCCAGCAGTTCGGGTCGAAACTATGGCTACACCTTC. The chain employs TRBV5-6 and TRBJ1-2; D remains unclear. The germline V gene has CDR1 SGHDT and CDR2 YYEEEE. Trimming took off 5 bases at V and 2 bases at J, with 10 bases between the two ends. CDR3 length: 13 amino acids.

The CDR3 region is CASSVVPEGRDTQYF. CDR3 coding DNA: TGTGCCAGCAGCGTAGTACCCGAGGGCAGGGATACGCAGTATTTT. The chain links TRBV9 to TRBJ2-3, with D possibly being TRBD2 (5 bases). CDR3 length: 15 residues. Trimming pared 0 bases from V and 6 bases from J, leaving 14 bases between. Germline V gene data show CDR1 as SGDLS and CDR2 as YYNGEE.

This clonotype turned up a few times. The chain employs TRBV4-1 and TRBJ2-1; 9 positions agree with TRBD1. The CDR3 contains 14 residues. Germline CDR1 is MGHRA and CDR2 is YSYEKL. Unmatched junction bases numbered 6, after V lost 4 bases and J lost 8 bases. The CDR3 region is CASSRPGQGDEQFF. The DNA for the CDR3 is TGCGCCAGCAGCCGACCGGGACAGGGTGATGAGCAGTTCTTC.

This clonotype was seen a handful of times. The V gene is TRBV10-3, the J gene TRBJ2-5, with 7 nucleotides matching TRBD1. CDR1 and CDR2 (germline): ENHRY, SYGVKD. V gave up 10 bases and J gave up 5 bases; unmatched junction bases: 10. This CDR3 region has 13 residues. The CDR3, as DNA: TGTGCCACCCAAACAGGGGCGGATGAGACCCAGTACTTC. Its protein is CATQTGADETQYF.

There are a few counts of this clonotype. The V call is TRBV6-1, the J call TRBJ2-1; 10 bases line up with TRBD1. The V and J ends lost 6 bases and 7 bases, in that order; junction bases with no gene match: 9. Germline CDR1 MNHNS, CDR2 SASEGT. The CDR3 runs to 15 residues. The CDR3 protein is CASSLGQGVKNEQFF. CDR3 bases: TGTGCCAGCAGCCTAGGACAGGGGGTTAAGAATGAGCAGTTCTTC.

At least ten counts were recorded for this clonotype. The chain couples TRBV30 to TRBJ2-1; 7 bases map to TRBD2. From germline, CDR1 is GTSNPN and CDR2 SVGIG (reference sequence). V was clipped by 1 base and J by 7 bases; unmatched bases: 1. CDR3 length: 12 amino acids. CDR3 sequence (DNA): TGTGCCTGGAGTGGGGGGGGTAATGAGCAGTTCTTC. This gives the protein CAWSGGGNEQFF.

This clonotype was counted between two and nine times. J is TRBJ2-3 and V is TRBV7-8; 8 positions agree with TRBD2. CDR3 length equals 16 residues. Germline V gene sequence: CDR1 SGHVS, CDR2 FQNEAQ. The trim removed 5 bases at V and 0 bases at J, leaving 7 bases unmatched. CDR3 residues: CASSGTLAASTDTQYF. The CDR3, as DNA: TGTGCCAGCAGCGGAACACTAGCGGCAAGCACAGATACGCAGTATTTT.

This clonotype was seen repeatedly, ten times or more. The J gene is TRBJ1-2, the V gene TRBV15; 8 bases align to TRBD1. Germline trimming cut 4 bases from V and 4 bases from J; bases unmatched to any gene: 8. The CDR3 covers 15 residues. CDR1 is LNHNV and CDR2 is YYDKDF in the germline V gene (reference sequence). In DNA, the CDR3 is TGTGCCACCAGCAATTTGACAGGGGCAGGCTATGGCTACACCTTC. It encodes CATSNLTGAGYGYTF.

This clonotype was seen only a few times. This rearrangement joins TRBV5-1 to TRBJ2-5; 7 bases are shared with TRBD1. Unmatched junction bases numbered 8, after V lost 4 bases and J lost 11 bases. The CDR3 has 12 amino acids. CDR1 SGHRS and CDR2 YFSETQ come from the germline V gene. CDR3 amino acids: CASSSPGQVQYF. CDR3 DNA: TGCGCCAGCAGCAGCCCCGGACAGGTACAGTACTTC.

This clonotype was detected ten times or more. J is TRBJ2-1 and V is TRBV6-1, with 11 bases that match TRBD2. This CDR3 has 15 residues. Germline V lookup: CDR1 MNHNS, CDR2 SASEGT. Trimming removed 6 bases from V and 6 bases from J; junction bases left unmatched: 7. CDR3 coding DNA: TGTGCCAGCAGAACGGGACTAGCGGACCGCAATGAGCAGTTCTTC. Protein sequence: CASRTGLADRNEQFF.

This clonotype has ten or more counts. J is TRBJ1-1 and V is TRBV25-1; 9 bases align to TRBD1. With V trimmed by 8 bases and J by 0 bases, 7 bases remained unmatched. The CDR3 is made up of 15 amino acids. Germline loops: CDR1 MGHDK, CDR2 SYGVNS. The CDR3 DNA follows: TGTGCCAGCGGTAGGACAGGGGCCGTGAACACTGAAGCTTTCTTT. This codes for CASGRTGAVNTEAFF.

At least ten counts were recorded for this clonotype. V usage is TRBV7-3 and J usage is TRBJ2-1; 7 bases are a match to TRBD1. The germline CDR1 and CDR2 sequences are SGHTA and FQGTGA. The V and J ends lost 5 bases and 5 bases, in that order; junction bases with no gene match: 9. The length of the CDR3 is 15 residues. The CDR3 sequence is CASSLGPGQNNEQFF. CDR3 nucleotides: TGTGCCAGCAGCCTAGGACCGGGACAGAACAATGAGCAGTTCTTC.

The chain combines TRBV4-3 with TRBJ1-1; D perhaps matches TRBD1 (6 bases). The ends were cut back, 4 bases at V and 2 bases at J, with 17 bases in the middle. CDR3 length: 16 residues. CDR1 is LGHNA and CDR2 is YSLEER in the germline V gene. CDR3: CASSRGSTGYNTEAFF. The DNA of the CDR3 is TGCGCCAGCAGCCGCGGAAGTACAGGGTATAACACTGAAGCTTTCTTT.

This clonotype occurred many times. This chain links TRBV12-3 or TRBV12-4 with TRBJ2-3; 10 positions agree with TRBD2. Trimming took 3 bases from V and 2 from J; bases not matched to a gene: 11. There are 18 residues in the CDR3. The CDR3 loop is CASSFGLTSGTTTDTQYF. Written as DNA, the CDR3 is TGTGCCAGCAGTTTCGGGCTCACTAGCGGGACTACCACAGATACGCAGTATTTT.